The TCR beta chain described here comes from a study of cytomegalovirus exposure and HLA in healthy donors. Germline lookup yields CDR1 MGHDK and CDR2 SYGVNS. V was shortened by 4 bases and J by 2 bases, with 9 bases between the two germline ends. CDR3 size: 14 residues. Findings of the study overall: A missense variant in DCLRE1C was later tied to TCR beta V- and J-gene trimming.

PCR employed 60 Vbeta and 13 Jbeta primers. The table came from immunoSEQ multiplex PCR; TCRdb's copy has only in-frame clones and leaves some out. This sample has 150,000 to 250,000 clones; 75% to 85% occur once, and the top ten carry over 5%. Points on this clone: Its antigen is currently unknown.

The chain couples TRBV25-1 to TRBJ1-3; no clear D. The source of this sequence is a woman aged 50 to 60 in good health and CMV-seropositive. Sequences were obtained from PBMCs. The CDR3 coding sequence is TGTGCCAGCAGTGCTAGTTTCCCTGGAAACACCATATATTTT. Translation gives CASSASFPGNTIYF.